This entry concerns a single TCR beta chain. This clonotype was detected many times. Its cognate antigen has yet to be identified. No base qualities exist here, and no much larger clone lies one base off it. The sample belongs to a study of neurological immune-mediated disorders (dated by TCRdb to between 2018 and 2021). The study in broad terms: Of the roughly 34 multiple sclerosis patients, some 30 had relapsing-remitting MS and 3 had secondary progressive MS. The study compared peripheral blood TCR-beta repertoires of HTLV-I-associated myelopathy (HAM/TSP) patients, multiple sclerosis patients and healthy controls using UMI-based sequencing. Longitudinal samples, technical triplicates and paired sorted CD4+ and CD8+ T-cell subsets, alongside PBMC samples, were included among the roughly 100 TCR-beta libraries. Longitudinal HAM/TSP and healthy donors had 3 time-points each (3-40 month intervals). The cohort comprised 68 subjects: roughly 15 HAM/TSP patients, roughly 34 multiple sclerosis patients and approximately 20 healthy controls.

Spanning cysteine to phenylalanine, the CDR3 consists of 14 amino acids. The only DNA kept is the CDR3, 42 bases in frame from the first base. Germline trimming amounts to 4 bases on V and 6 bases on J, with 6 as the count of junction bases outside the gene matches. The germline V gene specifies SGHRS as CDR1 and YFSETQ as CDR2. The research as a whole found: TCR clonal expansion was highest in HAM/TSP patients and lowest in MS patients, with MS patients falling below even healthy controls. No clinical or MRI features were associated with the MS cluster, and the authors said that larger cohorts are needed. Phylogenetic analysis grouped repertoires from 18 of 34 MS patients into a cluster of related CDR3 sequences, suggesting a possible repertoire-level signature. Expanded clones from different subjects shared no identical CDR3 amino acid sequences, which suggests that TCR-beta repertoires were private in all groups.

The time point label of this sample denotes: longitudinal time-point 1 (baseline). For unsorted PBMC libraries, 2 million PBMCs were used after storage in RNAlater at -80 degrees C until RNA extraction. Multiple sclerosis patients were enrolled in a US clinical protocol evaluating disease progression by magnetic resonance imaging. Peripheral blood was subjected to Ficoll-Hypaque density gradient centrifugation to isolate PBMCs, which were then cryopreserved in liquid nitrogen. cDNA was synthesized by template-switch 5'RACE using a primer carrying a 10-nucleotide random unique molecular identifier by which each TCR transcript was tagged. Each sequencing run produced over 160 million TCR-beta sequences covering 15-18 subjects. The RNeasy kit was used to extract total RNA. Using the KAPA Real-time Library Amplification kit, TCR-beta VDJ regions were amplified with primers for the TCR constant region and the 5'RACE anchor. A first PCR added sample indexes and Illumina adaptors, and a second PCR then raised library yield. After purification with Ampure beads, the TCR product of roughly 650 bp was size-selected on a 2% E-gel SizeSelection system. Before pooling, library quality was checked on a Bioanalyzer, concentration was measured with Qubit, and libraries were quantified with the Kapa Library Quantification kit. Paired-end 2 x 150 bp sequencing of the libraries was performed on an Illumina HiSeq 2500. To increase sequence diversity, about 23-30% phiX was spiked into each library pool. Per the authors' processing: The UMI-based MiGEC pipeline processed quality-filtered reads and removed over 75% of raw TCR sequences during error correction. VDJ genes were aligned to IMGT germline references, and each clonotype was defined by a unique CDR3 amino acid sequence together with V-J genes. Clonal expansion, Shannon diversity, and CDR3 relatedness (CalcPairwiseDistances, ClusterSamples) were evaluated with VDJtools, and phylogenetic trees were built with CLCbio workbench. Expanded clones were defined as having at least 8 unique UMIs, based on coefficient-of-variation modelling across technical triplicates. The public reads were quality trimmed at Q25 with fastp and then assembled into clones with MiXCR by TCRdb, keeping productive beta chains. Rows with one shared CDR3 protein collapse into an entry with the most common genes and DNA. TCRdb's processing, not the authors', yielded these V and J calls. This sample comprises tens of thousands of distinct CDR3 sequences, 3.2% of them detected only once. Around 7.7% of the sample is held by the ten biggest clonotypes.

The sequencing sample was made of PBMCs. This receptor chain uses TRBV5-1 and TRBJ2-3, and 9 bases in between align with TRBD1. The TCR was taken from a woman between 55 and 75 years old with multiple sclerosis. The CDR3 sequence is CASSQTGGSDTQYF. The DNA is TGCGCCAGCAGCCAGACAGGGGGATCCGATACGCAGTATTTT.